The 7 T cell receptor beta chains presented below share a single source sample, sequenced in a study of T-cell memory formation after mild COVID-19. TCRdb reprocessed the 5' RACE reads via MiXCR and lists one record per CDR3 protein. The profile shows a few hundred thousand distinct CDR3 sequences, 16% of them singletons. The sequenced sample consisted of PBMCs or a T cell subset sorted from them (not recorded which). These receptors were collected from a man aged 18 to 35 who had mild COVID-19 (a few samples of this study predate the infection). Cell type and time point are not known.

The gene calls are TRBV7-3 and TRBJ1-1, with D unresolved. This CDR3 spans 13 amino acids. CDR1 is SGHTA and CDR2 is FQGTGA in the germline V gene. V dropped 4 bases and J dropped 1 base, with 7 bases sitting between them. The CDR3 loop is CASSSAKNTEAFF. The CDR3 DNA is TGTGCCAGCAGCTCGGCAAAGAACACTGAAGCTTTCTTT. Together with reference TRBV7-3 and TRBJ1-1, the CDR3 gives the full variable domain: GAGVSQTPSNKVTEKGKYVELRCDPISGHTALYWYRQSLGQGPEFLIYFQGTGAADDSGLPNDRFFAVRPEGSVSTLKIQRTERGDSAVYLCASSSAKNTEAFFGQGTRLTVV.

The CDR3 loop is CASSVNPGKASGNTIYF. CDR3 bases: TGTGCCAGCAGCGTTAATCCGGGAAAAGCGTCTGGAAACACCATATATTTT. This rearrangement joins TRBV9 to TRBJ1-3; no clear D gene. V dropped 2 bases and J dropped 1 base, with 16 bases sitting between them. The length of the CDR3 is 17 residues. Germline CDR1 reads SGDLS; CDR2 reads YYNGEE.

This clonotype was observed a handful of times. The chain carries TRBV5-1 and TRBJ2-2; D not resolved. With 4 bases removed from V and 2 bases from J, the gap between germline ends came to 9 bases. The CDR3 has 14 residues. CDR1 and CDR2 (germline): SGHRS, YFSETQ. The CDR3 bases are TGCGCCAGCAGCGGGTTTTCCAACACCGGGGAGCTGTTTTTT. Translating gives CASSGFSNTGELFF.

V gene TRBV6-6 combines with J gene TRBJ1-2; 7 bases line up with TRBD1. V lost 5 bases and J lost 6; bases outside the gene matches: 15. The CDR3 has 16 residues. The germline gives CDR1 MNHNY, CDR2 SVGAGI (reference sequence). The CDR3 is CASSQGQAQDGHGYTF. DNA for the CDR3: TGTGCCAGCAGTCAAGGACAGGCCCAAGACGGGCATGGCTACACCTTC.

The table lists this clonotype with a few counts. This rearrangement joins TRBV9 to TRBJ1-2; 8 positions match TRBD1. The CDR3 totals 15 residues. CDR1 SGDLS and CDR2 YYNGEE come from the germline V gene. J was trimmed by 2 bases and V by 4 bases; bases with no gene match: 7. CDR3 in DNA: TGTGCCAGCAGCCCGGGGACAGGTCAGAACTATGGCTACACCTTC. Translation gives CASSPGTGQNYGYTF.

This clonotype has more than one count but fewer than ten. The genes are TRBV6-6 and TRBJ2-1; 10 positions match TRBD2. The CDR3 consists of 15 residues. V gave up 4 bases and J gave up 8 bases; unmatched junction bases: 8. The germline CDR1 and CDR2 sequences are MNHNY and SVGAGI (reference sequence). In DNA, the CDR3 is TGTGCCAGCAGTTCCAGCGGGGGGGCCTATCATGAGCAGTTCTTC. Amino acids: CASSSSGGAYHEQFF.

This clonotype was seen many times. The chain combines TRBV18 with TRBJ1-6; no clear D. Trimming left V 0 bases short and J 5 bases short, with 14 bases between. This CDR3 has 17 residues. Germline loops: CDR1 KGHSH, CDR2 LQKENI. This chain's CDR3 is CASSPPNSDLNNSPLHF. The CDR3 DNA follows: TGTGCCAGCTCACCACCGAATTCAGATTTGAATAATTCACCCCTCCACTTT.